This T cell receptor (beta chain) was sequenced during a study of monozygotic twins with inflammatory bowel disease. Regarding the study as a whole: IBD patients had lower TCRbeta diversity (inverse Simpson) than healthy co-twins. Patient-to-patient differences in immunosuppressive treatment may have added variability to the repertoires. Evidence failed to back one strong IBD-linked signal or clonotype.

The CDR3 covers 15 residues. The germline CDR1 and CDR2 sequences are LNHDA and SQIVND (reference sequence). TCRdb re-called the 5' RACE reads and shows each CDR3 protein once, DNA omitted. The sample holds over 100,000 distinct CDR3 sequences. On this clonotype: Its antigen is not known.

This chain connects TRBV19 to TRBJ2-3; TCRdb's assignment of TRBD2 cannot be checked, as there is no DNA. Sequencing used blood. The source is a human donor with ulcerative colitis or Crohn's disease, or a healthy co-twin of an affected twin (not recorded which). The CDR3 here is CASSPRASGAYTQYF.